This T cell receptor (beta chain) derives from a study of cytomegalovirus exposure and HLA in healthy donors. In the study overall: Sequencing of approximately 190 million T cells in an earlier analysis found 95 million to 120 million unique TCR beta sequences.

As to this clone: What it binds is unknown.

This CDR3 region has 13 residues. V was clipped by 7 bases and J by 2 bases, with 12 bases between them. Germline V CDR1 and CDR2: GTSNPN, SVGIG (reference sequence). The PCR made use of 60 Vbeta and 13 Jbeta primers. Original processing methods: In a later analysis, about 12 million of some 80 million unique beta chains occurred in at least two donors. The repertoire was sequenced with immunoSEQ multiplex PCR; TCRdb's copy has only in-frame clones and lacks some. V and J calls plus clone size are reproduced from that table; the DNA served to infer D and trimming. The data contain about 180,000 clones, 80% of them seen just once; the ten biggest clones take up about 1.9%. Study observations and caveats: Several of the most significant clusters appeared linked to common viral pathogens, based on a later analysis. In a later analysis, specific HLA alleles were associated with 15,000 to 20,000 TCR beta sequences at a 0.05 false discovery rate.

The rearrangement uses TRBV30 and TRBJ2-4; D is possibly TRBD1 (5 bases). This receptor was taken from a woman aged 25 to 39 in good health and CMV-seronegative. The sequenced sample consisted of PBMCs. CDR3 in amino acids: CASSQGTKNIQYF. CDR3 in DNA: TGTGCCTCCTCTCAGGGAACCAAAAACATTCAGTACTTC. The entire variable domain, with the rest obtained from reference TRBV30 and TRBJ2-4, is as follows: SQTIHQWPATLVQPVGSPLSLECTVEGTSNPNLYWYRQAAGRGLQLLFYSVGIGQISSEVPQNLSASRPQDRQFILSSKKLLLSDSGFYLCASSQGTKNIQYFGAGTRLSVL.